This TCR beta chain stems from a study of Ad26.COV2.S vaccination and SARS-CoV-2 variants. At the level of the study: Sample donor was a member of the COV1001 Ad26.COV2.S trial arm. Ad26.COV2.S was injected intramuscularly once or twice, 56 days apart.

Stated treatment: about 20 received Ad26.COV2.S at low or high dose, single or two shots; roughly five received placebo; per-sample allocation not given. Material that was analyzed had been drawn on day 63 after the first vaccine or placebo injection. Study observations and caveats: A substantial breadth of spike-specific CD8+ and CD4+ T cell responses after vaccination has been reported. The placebo group had lower spike-specific TCR breadth than the vaccine recipients did.

A remark on this clone: Its antigen is undetermined.

The germline V gene encodes CDR1 SNHLY and CDR2 FYNNEI. The CDR3 has 15 residues. Trimming removed 2 bases from V and 0 bases from J, with 7 bases in between. Produced via immunoSEQ multiplex PCR; TCRdb's table is partial and in-frame only. The sample contains 360,000 or so clones, 70% to 90% of which appear only once. This rearrangement joins TRBV2 to TRBJ1-4; D remains ambiguous. The specimen was peripheral blood, collected in a trial of Ad26.COV2.S vaccine versus placebo. The receptor's source is a person aged 18-65 years who received the Ad26.COV2.S COVID-19 vaccine or a placebo. The CDR3, as DNA: TGTGCCAGCAGTGAATCCCTGTCAACTAATGAAAAACTGTTTTTT. Its translation is CASSESLSTNEKLFF.